The source of this T cell receptor beta chain is a study of response to subunit inactivated influenza vaccine. Whole-study findings and limits: Authors suggested each seasonal influenza vaccination recruits few new T cells.

TCRdb re-called the RT-PCR reads through MiXCR, storing one row per CDR3 protein. Found here are 530,000 or so distinct CDR3 sequences, roughly 25% of them singletons; the top ten hold 1.9%. Comments on this clonotype: What it binds is unknown.

This sequence was found in a man aged 45-65 years who received an inactivated influenza vaccine. The source was CD4+ T cells sorted from PBMCs, collected about 5 days after vaccination.

The CDR3: CASSSRAREQYF. CDR3 nucleotides: TGTGCCAGCAGCTCAAGGGCTCGGGAACAGTACTTC. The chain has TRBV7-8 and TRBJ2-7; TRBD2 is a possible D gene (5 bases). CDR3 length equals 12 residues. Trimming removed 4 bases from V and 10 bases from J, with 14 bases in between. Germline V lookup: CDR1 SGHVS, CDR2 FQNEAQ.